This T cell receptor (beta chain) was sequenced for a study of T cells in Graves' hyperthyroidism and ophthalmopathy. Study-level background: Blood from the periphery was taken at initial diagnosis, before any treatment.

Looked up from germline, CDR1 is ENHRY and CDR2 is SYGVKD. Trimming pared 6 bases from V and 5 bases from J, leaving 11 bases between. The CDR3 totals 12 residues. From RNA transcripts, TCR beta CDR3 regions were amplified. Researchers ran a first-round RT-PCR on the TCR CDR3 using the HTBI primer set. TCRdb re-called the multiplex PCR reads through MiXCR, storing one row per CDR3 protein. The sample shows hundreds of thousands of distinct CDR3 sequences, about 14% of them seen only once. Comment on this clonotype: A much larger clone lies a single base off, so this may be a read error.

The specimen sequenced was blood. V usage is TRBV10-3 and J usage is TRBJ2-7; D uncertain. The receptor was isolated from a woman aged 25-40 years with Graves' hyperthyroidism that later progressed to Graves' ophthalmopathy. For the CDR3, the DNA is TGTGCCATCAGGGCGGAAAGAGACGAGCAGTACTTC. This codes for CAIRAERDEQYF.